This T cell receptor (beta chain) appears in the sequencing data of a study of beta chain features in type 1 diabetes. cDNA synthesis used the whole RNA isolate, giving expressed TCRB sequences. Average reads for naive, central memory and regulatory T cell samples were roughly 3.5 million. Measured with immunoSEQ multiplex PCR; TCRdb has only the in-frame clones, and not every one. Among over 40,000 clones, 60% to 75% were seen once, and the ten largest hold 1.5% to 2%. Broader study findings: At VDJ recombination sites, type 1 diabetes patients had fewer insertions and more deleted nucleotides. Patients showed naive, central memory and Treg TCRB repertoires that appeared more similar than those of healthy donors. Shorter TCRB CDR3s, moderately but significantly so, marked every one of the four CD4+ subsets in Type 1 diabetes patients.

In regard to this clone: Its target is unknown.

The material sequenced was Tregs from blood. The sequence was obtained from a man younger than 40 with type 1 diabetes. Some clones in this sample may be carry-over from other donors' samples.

The CDR3 spells CASSLGLNTEAFF. In DNA form, the CDR3 reads TGCGCCAGCAGCCTCGGTTTGAACACTGAAGCTTTCTTT. The chain recombines TRBV5-1 with TRBJ1-1; D is ambiguous. V was clipped by 4 bases and J by 0 bases, with 7 bases between them. This CDR3 comprises 13 residues. CDR1 SGHRS and CDR2 YFSETQ come from the germline V gene.